The 21 T cell receptor beta chains reported below all come from one sample, sequenced in a study of T cell repertoires in cytomegalovirus infection. TCRdb re-called the reads with MiXCR, one entry per CDR3 protein. The sample records approximately 150,000 distinct CDR3 sequences, about 15% being singletons. Material for sequencing was CD8+ T cells from PBMCs. The receptors here all came from a human donor in good health (CMV status not recorded). Some clones in this sample may be carry-over from other donors' samples.

As DNA, the CDR3 is TGTGCCATCAGGGAGACTAGCGGGAGGGGTGGGGAGCAGTTCTTC. It encodes CAIRETSGRGGEQFF. The chain joins TRBV10-3 to TRBJ2-1; 14 bases map to TRBD2. Per germline, CDR1 ENHRY and CDR2 SYGVKD. Trimming at V came to 6 bases and at J to 10 bases, leaving 8 bases not matched to a gene. The CDR3 sequence is 15 residues long.

This clonotype has only a few counts. The rearrangement joins TRBV11-2 to TRBJ1-1, with D hard to call. The CDR3 length is 12 residues. The V gene's germline CDR1 is SGHAT and CDR2 FQNNGV. Trimming shortened V by 4 bases and J by 5 bases, and 8 bases separated the two germline ends. The CDR3 bases are TGTGCCAGCAGCTCGTCGAGGACTGAAGCTTTCTTT. Translated, it gives CASSSSRTEAFF.

This clonotype was picked up a small number of times. The chain uses TRBV12-3 or TRBV12-4 and TRBJ1-1, with TRBD1 matching over 7 bases. The CDR3 is 14 residues long. V was clipped by 2 bases and J by 10 bases; unmatched bases: 10. The CDR3 DNA is TGTGCCAGCAGTTTATGGGCAGGGGGAACGGGAGCTTTCTTT. As protein: CASSLWAGGTGAFF.

This clonotype has only a few counts. This chain joins TRBV6-2 or TRBV6-3 and TRBJ2-7; 8 positions agree with TRBD1. Per germline, CDR1 MNHEY and CDR2 SVGEGT. This CDR3 spans 14 amino acids. With V trimmed by 3 bases and J by 1 base, 2 bases remained unmatched. CDR3 DNA sequence: TGTGCCAGCAGTTATGGGGACAGGTCCTACGAGCAGTACTTC. Translation gives CASSYGDRSYEQYF.

The V and J genes are TRBV15 and TRBJ2-3; a weak D match, TRBD2 (6 bases). Germline lookup yields CDR1 LNHNV and CDR2 YYDKDF (reference sequence). The CDR3 loop spans 15 amino acids. The germline V and J ends were trimmed by 8 bases and 4 bases, with 19 bases remaining between them. CDR3 sequence: CATGEGAGGADTQYF. CDR3 DNA: TGTGCCACCGGGGAAGGTGCAGGAGGGGCAGATACGCAGTATTTT.

This clonotype was seen a handful of times. The CDR3: CASRGGDYSTDTQYF. CDR3 DNA sequence: TGTGCCTCCCGCGGGGGAGACTATAGCACAGATACGCAGTATTTT. This chain connects TRBV2 to TRBJ2-3; 7 bases line up with TRBD2. CDR1 and CDR2 (germline): SNHLY, FYNNEI. The CDR3 consists of 15 residues. With 11 bases clipped from V and 0 bases from J, the junction kept 11 bases outside the gene matches.

The table lists this clonotype with many counts. The gene calls are TRBV7-2 and TRBJ2-3, with 7 bases matching TRBD1. Germline V gene lookup returns CDR1 SGHTA and CDR2 FQGNSA. The V gene end was trimmed by 4 bases and the J gene end by 0 bases; junction bases not matched to a gene: 4. CDR3 length equals 15 residues. CDR3 protein: CASSYRGYSTDTQYF. For the CDR3, the DNA is TGTGCCAGCAGCTACAGGGGATATAGCACAGATACGCAGTATTTT.

The CDR3 loop reads CASTHLTSLAGGNEQFF. CDR3 nucleotides: TGTGCCAGCACCCACCTCACGTCACTAGCGGGAGGCAATGAGCAGTTCTTC. This chain uses TRBV6-2 or TRBV6-3 with TRBJ2-1, with 12 bases identical to TRBD2. The V segment lost 7 bases and the J segment 6 bases; nucleotides outside the gene matches: 13. The CDR3 is 17 residues long. Germline V lookup: CDR1 MNHEY, CDR2 SVGEGT.

The chain links TRBV7-3 to TRBJ1-3; TRBD1 agrees at 10 bases. The length of the CDR3 is 15 residues. Germline V gene sequence: CDR1 SGHTA, CDR2 FQGTGA. V shed 5 bases, J shed 2 bases, and the junction held 3 bases outside the gene matches. The CDR3 protein is CASSLGQGAGNTIYF. CDR3 nucleotide sequence: TGTGCCAGCAGCCTTGGACAGGGGGCTGGAAACACCATATATTTT.

This clonotype has a count of ten or more. The gene calls are TRBV6-5 and TRBJ2-7, with 8 bases lining up with TRBD1. The V and J ends lost 5 bases and 2 bases, in that order; junction bases with no gene match: 5. There are 14 residues in the CDR3. The germline V gene encodes CDR1 MNHEY and CDR2 SVGAGI. In nucleotides, the CDR3 is TGTGCCAGCAGTCTGGCAGGGGGCACCTACGAGCAGTACTTC. Translating it yields CASSLAGGTYEQYF.

This clonotype was seen only a few times. This sequence joins TRBV7-6 and TRBJ2-1; 7 positions match TRBD2. V was pared by 3 bases and J by 4 bases, with 3 bases of the junction left unmatched. Germline V gene lookup returns CDR1 SGHVS and CDR2 FNYEAQ. The CDR3 sequence is 14 residues long. CDR3 sequence: CASSFSGQYNEQFF. The CDR3 DNA sequence: TGTGCCAGCAGCTTTAGCGGGCAGTACAATGAGCAGTTCTTC.

This chain joins TRBV2 and TRBJ2-7; TRBD1 is a possible D gene (5 bases). Germline V CDR1 and CDR2: SNHLY, FYNNEI. The V end was cut by 5 bases, the J end by 4 bases, with 12 bases between. The CDR3 has 13 residues. The CDR3 sequence: CASSPGLRYEQYF. CDR3 nucleotides: TGTGCCAGCAGTCCAGGGTTAAGGTACGAGCAGTACTTC.

This clonotype was detected a few times. This chain uses TRBV7-9 with TRBJ1-2; 8 positions match TRBD1. The CDR3 extends over 15 amino acids. Germline V gene lookup returns CDR1 SEHNR and CDR2 FQNEAQ (reference sequence). The J segment lost 6 bases and the V segment lost 1 base, leaving 7 bases of the junction unmatched. CDR3 amino acids: CASSLGSGGVDGYTF. The DNA of the CDR3 is TGTGCCAGCAGCTTAGGGTCAGGGGGCGTCGATGGCTACACCTTC.

This chain connects TRBV27 to TRBJ1-5; 9 bases fit TRBD1. Germline-derived CDR1 and CDR2 are MNHEY and SMNVEV (reference sequence). V shed 7 bases and J 6 bases; nucleotides not matched to a gene: 4. The length of the CDR3 is 13 residues. The CDR3 region is CASTGTGFQPQHF. The CDR3 DNA reads TGTGCCAGCACCGGGACAGGGTTTCAGCCCCAGCATTTT.

In DNA, the CDR3 is TGCAGTGCCAGGGGGGGGACAGAATTCTACGAGCAGTACTTC. The encoded protein is CSARGGTEFYEQYF. J is TRBJ2-7 and V is TRBV20-1; D is perhaps TRBD1 or TRBD2 (7 bases each). The CDR3 contains 14 residues. Trimming pared 6 bases from V and 3 bases from J, leaving 18 bases between. CDR1 and CDR2 from the germline V gene are DFQATT and SNEGSKA (reference sequence).

This clonotype was observed a few times. J is TRBJ1-1 and V is TRBV28; 7 positions agree with TRBD1. Per the germline V gene, CDR1 is MDHEN and CDR2 is SYDVKM. V was pared by 3 bases and J by 6 bases, with 10 bases of the junction left unmatched. The CDR3 has 15 amino acids. CDR3 residues: CASSFGTDRGAEAFF. CDR3 DNA: TGTGCCAGCAGTTTCGGGACAGATAGGGGGGCTGAAGCTTTCTTT.

V and J are TRBV6-2 or TRBV6-3 and TRBJ2-1; D may correspond to TRBD1 or TRBD2 (5 bases each). CDR3 length: 13 amino acids. The V gene lost 5 bases and the J gene lost 9 bases, with 14 bases spanning the gap. The germline V gene has CDR1 MNHEY and CDR2 SVGEGT. As DNA, the CDR3 is TGTGCCAGCAGTGAGGGACCCTACCGTGAGCAGTTCTTC. Protein product: CASSEGPYREQFF.

In its sample, this clonotype was seen a few times. The chain joins TRBV6-5 to TRBJ2-1, with 10 bases lining up with TRBD2. CDR1 and CDR2 from the germline V gene are MNHEY and SVGAGI. The CDR3 consists of 17 residues. Losses at the gene ends were 4 bases for V and 0 bases for J; bases not matched to a gene: 6. CDR3 loop: CASSLASGGSSYNEQFF. The CDR3 nucleotides are TGTGCCAGCAGTTTGGCTAGCGGGGGTAGCTCCTACAATGAGCAGTTCTTC.

This clonotype was detected only a few times. The rearrangement links TRBV7-6 to TRBJ2-7; perhaps D is TRBD1 or TRBD2 (6 bases each). Trimming shortened V by 1 base and J by 4 bases, and 20 bases separated the two germline ends. CDR3 length equals 17 residues. Germline CDR1 is SGHVS and CDR2 is FNYEAQ. The CDR3 DNA is TGTGCCAGCAGCTTAGTAGGAGGGGGTCCAAGTCGATACGAGCAGTACTTC. As protein: CASSLVGGGPSRYEQYF.

The J gene is TRBJ1-2, the V gene TRBV19, with D tentatively TRBD1 (5 bases). CDR1 is LNHDA, CDR2 SQIVND, per germline (reference sequence). The length of the CDR3 is 12 residues. The ends were cut back, 10 bases at V and 6 bases at J, with 15 bases in the middle. The CDR3 reads CAIPGPIHGYTF. CDR3 nucleotide sequence: TGTGCCATTCCGGGACCGATACATGGCTACACCTTC.

This clonotype came up many times. This sequence joins TRBV7-2 and TRBJ2-5; D uncertain. The CDR3 runs to 13 residues. Germline V gene sequence: CDR1 SGHTA, CDR2 FQGNSA. Trimming stripped 1 base from V and 5 bases from J, with 8 bases between. CDR3 sequence: CASSLEPRETQYF. DNA for the CDR3: TGTGCCAGCAGCTTAGAACCTCGGGAGACCCAGTACTTC.